This TCR beta chain was retrieved from a study of regulatory T cells in long-lasting Graves disease. Assembly of TCR beta libraries relied on iRepertoire HTBI primers together with Arm-PCR of CDR3 regions. TCRdb processed the multiplex PCR reads anew with MiXCR; each CDR3 protein has one entry. In the table there are 600,000 to 850,000 distinct CDR3 sequences, 25% to 35% of which are singletons. This CDR3 has 19 amino acids. V was trimmed by 0 bases and J by 1 base, leaving 21 bases between them. Per germline, CDR1 LGHDT and CDR2 YNNKEL (reference sequence). As for time point: persistent/refractory GD, antithyroid drugs over 5 years with positive TRAb. RNA from PBMCs was the source of the TCR library. This clonotype was seen only a few times.

This TCR came from a female donor with Graves disease. V is TRBV3-1 and J is TRBJ1-1; a weak D match, TRBD1 (6 bases). This specimen was peripheral blood mononuclear cells (PBMCs), taken when the disease was refractory, from a patient treated with antithyroid drugs. The CDR3 region has the DNA TGTGCCAGCAGCCAAGATCGTGGGGGGCGTTGGCTCCGGAACACTGAAGCTTTCTTT. As protein: CASSQDRGGRWLRNTEAFF.